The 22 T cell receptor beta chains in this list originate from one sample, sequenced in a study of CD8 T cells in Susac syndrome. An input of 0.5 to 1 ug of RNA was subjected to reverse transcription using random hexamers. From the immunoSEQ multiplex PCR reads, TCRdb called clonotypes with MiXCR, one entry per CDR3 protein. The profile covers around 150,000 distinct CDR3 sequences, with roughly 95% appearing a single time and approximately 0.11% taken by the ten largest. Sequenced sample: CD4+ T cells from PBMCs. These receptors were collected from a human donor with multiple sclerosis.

As DNA, the CDR3 is TGCAGTGCTAGGGGGGGTCAGGGCGCGGGTCAGCCCCAGCATTTT. Protein sequence: CSARGGQGAGQPQHF. This chain connects TRBV20-1 to TRBJ1-5; D might be TRBD1 (5 bases). Looked up from germline, CDR1 is DFQATT and CDR2 is SNEGSKA (reference sequence). This CDR3 spans 15 amino acids. Trimming left V 3 bases short and J 6 bases short, with 18 bases between.

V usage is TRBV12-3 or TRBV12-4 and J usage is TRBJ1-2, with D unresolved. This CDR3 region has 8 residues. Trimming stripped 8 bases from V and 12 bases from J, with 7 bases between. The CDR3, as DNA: TGTGCCAGCCTGGGGAACACCTTC. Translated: CASLGNTF.

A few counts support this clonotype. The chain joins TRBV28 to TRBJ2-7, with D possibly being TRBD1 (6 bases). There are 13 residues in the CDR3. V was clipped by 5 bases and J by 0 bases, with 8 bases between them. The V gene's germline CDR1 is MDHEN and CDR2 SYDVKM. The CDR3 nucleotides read TGTGCCAGCAGTAGGGGGAGCTCCTACGAGCAGTACTTC. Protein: CASSRGSSYEQYF.

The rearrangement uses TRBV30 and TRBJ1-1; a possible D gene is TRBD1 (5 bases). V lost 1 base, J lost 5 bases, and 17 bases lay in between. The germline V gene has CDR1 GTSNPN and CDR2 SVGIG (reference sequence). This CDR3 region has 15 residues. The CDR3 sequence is CAWSELGAPVTEAFF. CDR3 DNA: TGTGCCTGGAGTGAGCTAGGGGCCCCAGTAACTGAAGCTTTCTTT.

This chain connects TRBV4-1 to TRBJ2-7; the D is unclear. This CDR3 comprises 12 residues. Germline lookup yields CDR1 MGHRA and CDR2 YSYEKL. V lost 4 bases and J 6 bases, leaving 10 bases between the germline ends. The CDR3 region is CASSLPVGEQYF. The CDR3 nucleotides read TGCGCCAGCAGCCTACCCGTCGGCGAGCAGTACTTC.

DNA of the CDR3: TGTGCCAGCAGTAGACAGAGCTCCTACAATGAGCAGTTCTTC. Residues: CASSRQSSYNEQFF. The rearrangement joins TRBV9 to TRBJ2-1; maybe TRBD1 (5 bases). Germline CDR1 reads SGDLS; CDR2 reads YYNGEE. CDR3 length: 14 residues. V lost 5 bases and J 0 bases, leaving 9 bases between the germline ends.

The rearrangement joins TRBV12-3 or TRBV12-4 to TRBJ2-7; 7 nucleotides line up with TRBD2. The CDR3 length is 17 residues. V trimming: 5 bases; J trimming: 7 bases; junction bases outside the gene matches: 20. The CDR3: CASSRDYSAGITGEQYF. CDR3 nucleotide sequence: TGTGCCAGCAGTCGGGACTACTCGGCAGGGATCACTGGTGAGCAGTACTTC.

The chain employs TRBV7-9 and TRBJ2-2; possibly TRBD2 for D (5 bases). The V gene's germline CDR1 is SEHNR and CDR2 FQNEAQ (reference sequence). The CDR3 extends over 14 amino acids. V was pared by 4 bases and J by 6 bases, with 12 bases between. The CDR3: CASSSKTRAGELFF. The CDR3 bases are TGTGCCAGCAGCTCGAAGACGCGGGCCGGGGAGCTGTTTTTT.

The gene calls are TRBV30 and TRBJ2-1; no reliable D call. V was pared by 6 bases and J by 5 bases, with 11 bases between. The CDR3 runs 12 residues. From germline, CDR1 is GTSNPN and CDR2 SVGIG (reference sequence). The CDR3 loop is CACIPENNEQFF. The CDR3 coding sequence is TGTGCCTGCATTCCGGAAAACAATGAGCAGTTCTTC.

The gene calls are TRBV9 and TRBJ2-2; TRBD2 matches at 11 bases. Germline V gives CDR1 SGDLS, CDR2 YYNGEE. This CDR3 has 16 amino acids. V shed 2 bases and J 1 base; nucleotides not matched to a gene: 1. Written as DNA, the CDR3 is TGTGCCAGCAGCGTTGGGACTAGCGGGAACACCGGGGAGCTGTTTTTT. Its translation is CASSVGTSGNTGELFF. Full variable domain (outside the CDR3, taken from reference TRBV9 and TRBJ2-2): DSGVTQTPKHLITATGQRVTLRCSPRSGDLSVYWYQQSLDQGLQFLIQYYNGEERAKGNILERFSAQQFPDLHSELNLSSLELGDSALYFCASSVGTSGNTGELFFGEGSRLTVL.

CDR3 in amino acids: CASSKYSQGAGCNQPQHF. The CDR3 nucleotides read TGTGCCAGCAGCAAATACAGTCAGGGGGCCGGGTGCAATCAGCCCCAGCATTTT. The chain recombines TRBV21-1 with TRBJ1-5; the D call in the table, TRBD1, was not verified against the DNA. TRBV21-1 is noted as a pseudogene. This CDR3 spans 18 amino acids.

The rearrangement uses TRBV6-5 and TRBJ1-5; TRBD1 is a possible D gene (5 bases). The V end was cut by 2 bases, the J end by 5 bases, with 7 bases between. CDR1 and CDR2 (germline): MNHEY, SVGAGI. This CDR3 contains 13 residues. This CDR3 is CASSYEQDQPQHF. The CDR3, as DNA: TGTGCCAGCAGTTACGAACAGGATCAGCCCCAGCATTTT.

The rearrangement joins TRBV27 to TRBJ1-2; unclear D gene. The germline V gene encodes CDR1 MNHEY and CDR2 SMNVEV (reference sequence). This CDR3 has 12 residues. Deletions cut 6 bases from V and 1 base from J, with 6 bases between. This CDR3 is CASREINYGYTF. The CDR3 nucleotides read TGTGCCAGCAGAGAGATTAACTATGGCTACACCTTC.

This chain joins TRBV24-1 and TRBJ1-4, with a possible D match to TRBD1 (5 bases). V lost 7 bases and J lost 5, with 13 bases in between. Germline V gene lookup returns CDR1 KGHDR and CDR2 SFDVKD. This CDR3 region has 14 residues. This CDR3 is CATRDKLPNEKLFF. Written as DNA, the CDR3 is TGTGCCACCAGGGACAAACTACCGAATGAAAAACTGTTTTTT.

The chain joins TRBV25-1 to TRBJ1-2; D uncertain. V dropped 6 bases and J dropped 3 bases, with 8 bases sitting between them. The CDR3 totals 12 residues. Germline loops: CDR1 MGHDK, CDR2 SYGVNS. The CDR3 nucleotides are TGTGCCAGCAGCGGGCTCTACTATGGCTACACCTTC. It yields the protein CASSGLYYGYTF.

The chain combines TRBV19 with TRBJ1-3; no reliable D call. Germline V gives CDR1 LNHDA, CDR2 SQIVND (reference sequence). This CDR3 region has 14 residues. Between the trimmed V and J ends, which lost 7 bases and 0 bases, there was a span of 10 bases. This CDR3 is CASTRGGSGNTIYF. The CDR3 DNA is TGTGCCAGTACGCGGGGTGGCTCTGGAAACACCATATATTTT. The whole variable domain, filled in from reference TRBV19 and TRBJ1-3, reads DGGITQSPKYLFRKEGQNVTLSCEQNLNHDAMYWYRQDPGQGLRLIYYSQIVNDFQKGDIAEGYSVSREKKESFPLTVTSAQKNPTAFYLCASTRGGSGNTIYFGEGSWLTVV.

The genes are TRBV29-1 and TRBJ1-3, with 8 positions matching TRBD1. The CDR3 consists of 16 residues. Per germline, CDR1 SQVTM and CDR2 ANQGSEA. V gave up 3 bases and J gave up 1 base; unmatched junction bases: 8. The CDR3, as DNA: TGCAGCGTTGAGATTGGACAGGGTCTATCTGGAAACACCATATATTTT. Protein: CSVEIGQGLSGNTIYF.

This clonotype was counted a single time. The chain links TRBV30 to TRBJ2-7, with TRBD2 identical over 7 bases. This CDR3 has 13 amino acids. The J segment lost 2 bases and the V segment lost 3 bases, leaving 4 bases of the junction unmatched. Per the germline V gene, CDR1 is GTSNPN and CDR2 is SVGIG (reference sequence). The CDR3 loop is CAWRRGIAYEQYF. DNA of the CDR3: TGTGCCTGGAGGCGGGGGATCGCCTACGAGCAGTACTTC.

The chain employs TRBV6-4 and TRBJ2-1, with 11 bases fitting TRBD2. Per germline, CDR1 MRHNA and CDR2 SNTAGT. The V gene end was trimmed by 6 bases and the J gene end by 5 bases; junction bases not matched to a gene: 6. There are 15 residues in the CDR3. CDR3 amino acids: CASRMTSGNNNEQFF. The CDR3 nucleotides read TGTGCCAGCAGGATGACTAGCGGGAATAACAATGAGCAGTTCTTC.

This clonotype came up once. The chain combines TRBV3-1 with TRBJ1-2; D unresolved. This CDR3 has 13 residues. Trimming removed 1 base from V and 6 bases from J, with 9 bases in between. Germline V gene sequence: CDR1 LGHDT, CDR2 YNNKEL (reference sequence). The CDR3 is CASSQVTIDGYTF. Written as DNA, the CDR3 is TGTGCCAGCAGCCAAGTTACCATAGATGGCTACACCTTC.

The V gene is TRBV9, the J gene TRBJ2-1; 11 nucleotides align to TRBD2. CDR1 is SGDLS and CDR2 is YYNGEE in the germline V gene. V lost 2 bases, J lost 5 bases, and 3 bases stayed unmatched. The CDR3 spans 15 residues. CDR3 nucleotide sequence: TGTGCCAGCAGCGTCCTAGCGGGGGGCAACAATGAGCAGTTCTTC. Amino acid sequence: CASSVLAGGNNEQFF. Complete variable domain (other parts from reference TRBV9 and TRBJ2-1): DSGVTQTPKHLITATGQRVTLRCSPRSGDLSVYWYQQSLDQGLQFLIQYYNGEERAKGNILERFSAQQFPDLHSELNLSSLELGDSALYFCASSVLAGGNNEQFFGPGTRLTVL.

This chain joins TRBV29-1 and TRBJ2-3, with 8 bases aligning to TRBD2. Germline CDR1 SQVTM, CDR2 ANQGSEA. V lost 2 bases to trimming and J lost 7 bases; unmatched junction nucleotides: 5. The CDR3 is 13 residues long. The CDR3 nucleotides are TGCAGCGTTGAATGGACTAGCCTCAATACGCAGTATTTT. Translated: CSVEWTSLNTQYF.